Presented here are 14 T cell receptor beta chains from one specimen sequenced in a study of blood T cell repertoires in COVID-19. The table came from immunoSEQ multiplex PCR; TCRdb's copy has only in-frame clones and leaves some out. This table has about 110,000 clones, over 55% appearing once. Sample: peripheral blood. The receptor set was obtained from a human donor with acute or convalescent COVID-19. The donor label of this sample is uncertain.

This clone was detected only once. The chain joins TRBV28 to TRBJ2-4; the match to TRBD1 covers 8 bases. V shed 5 bases, J shed 5 bases, and the junction held 5 bases outside the gene matches. The CDR3 contains 14 residues. Germline loops: CDR1 MDHEN, CDR2 SYDVKM. CDR3: CASSPGGEENIQYF. For the CDR3, the DNA is TGTGCCAGCAGTCCAGGGGGCGAGGAAAACATTCAGTACTTC.

The chain couples TRBV5-1 to TRBJ1-4; D is undetermined. In germline, CDR1 is SGHRS, CDR2 YFSETQ. The CDR3 covers 13 residues. The V end lost 0 bases, the J end lost 7 bases, and 7 bases lay between the germline ends. Here the CDR3 reads CASSLGYGEKLFF. CDR3 in DNA: TGCGCCAGCAGCTTGGGGTACGGTGAAAAACTGTTTTTT.

This sequence joins TRBV2 and TRBJ2-7, with D hard to call. The CDR3 spans 13 residues. Trimming pared 10 bases from V and 0 bases from J, leaving 13 bases between. CDR1 is SNHLY and CDR2 is FYNNEI in the germline V gene. The CDR3 loop is CANTDGNSYEQYF. The CDR3 DNA reads as TGTGCCAACACAGACGGAAACTCCTACGAGCAGTACTTC.

This rearrangement joins TRBV5-1 to TRBJ1-1; D gene ambiguous. V shed 6 bases and J shed 0 bases, with 15 bases lying between them. Germline V gene sequence: CDR1 SGHRS, CDR2 YFSETQ. This CDR3 comprises 15 residues. The CDR3 region has the DNA TGCGCCAGCAACCACGCTTCCAGATTGAACACTGAAGCTTTCTTT. Residues: CASNHASRLNTEAFF.

The chain links TRBV2 to TRBJ1-4; 7 bases are a match to TRBD1. V gave up 6 bases and J gave up 0 bases; unmatched junction bases: 7. Looked up from germline, CDR1 is SNHLY and CDR2 is FYNNEI. This CDR3 has 16 amino acids. DNA of the CDR3: TGTGCCAGCAGGGATGGACAGGTCGCAACTAATGAAAAACTGTTTTTT. Protein product: CASRDGQVATNEKLFF. Filled out from reference TRBV2 and TRBJ1-4, the complete variable domain reads EPEVTQTPSHQVTQMGQEVILRCVPISNHLYFYWYRQILGQKVEFLVSFYNNEISEKSEIFDDQFSVERPDGSNFTLKIRSTKLEDSAMYFCASRDGQVATNEKLFFGSGTQLSVL.

V usage is TRBV19 and J usage is TRBJ1-1; possible D gene TRBD1, 5 bases. The CDR3 loop spans 15 amino acids. The germline V and J ends were trimmed by 3 bases and 4 bases, with 15 bases remaining between them. Germline CDR1 is LNHDA and CDR2 is SQIVND (reference sequence). The CDR3 is CASSILGGGATEAFF. CDR3 nucleotides: TGTGCCAGTAGTATCCTTGGGGGGGGAGCCACTGAAGCTTTCTTT.

This clone was observed at least ten times. The J gene is TRBJ1-3, the V gene TRBV18; tentative D call: TRBD1 (5 bases). From germline, CDR1 is KGHSH and CDR2 LQKENI. The ends were cut back, 3 bases at V and 0 bases at J, with 18 bases in the middle. This CDR3 has 18 amino acids. CDR3 protein: CASSPTGVVGGSGNTIYF. CDR3 sequence (DNA): TGTGCCAGCTCACCCACCGGGGTGGTCGGGGGCTCTGGAAACACCATATATTTT.

The chain couples TRBV6-1 to TRBJ2-5; D is perhaps TRBD2 (6 bases). V dropped 0 bases and J dropped 5 bases, with 13 bases sitting between them. Germline loops: CDR1 MNHNS, CDR2 SASEGT. The CDR3 consists of 15 residues. CDR3 loop: CASSEAPGVWETQYF. DNA of the CDR3: TGTGCCAGCAGTGAAGCACCGGGGGTATGGGAGACCCAGTACTTC.

This clone has only one observation. J is TRBJ2-2 and V is TRBV27; TRBD2 agrees at 9 bases. CDR1 MNHEY and CDR2 SMNVEV come from the germline V gene (reference sequence). The CDR3 contains 16 residues. Trimming took 11 bases from V and 7 from J; bases not matched to a gene: 17. CDR3 bases: TGTGCCTCCCTCCCCCTGAGCGGGGGGCTGGGCGGGGAGCTGTTTTTT. It codes for CASLPLSGGLGGELFF.

The chain links TRBV9 to TRBJ1-6, with D possibly matching TRBD1 (5 bases). The germline CDR1 and CDR2 sequences are SGDLS and YYNGEE. The CDR3 covers 16 residues. Trimming took off 0 bases at V and 5 bases at J, with 12 bases between the two ends. CDR3 in amino acids: CASSVGRTQNNSPLHF. The CDR3 DNA sequence: TGTGCCAGCAGCGTAGGAAGGACACAAAATAATTCACCCCTCCACTTT.

The V gene is TRBV7-3, the J gene TRBJ2-5; 14 bases are shared with TRBD2. This CDR3 region has 17 residues. The J segment lost 8 bases and the V segment lost 4 bases, leaving 12 bases of the junction unmatched. Looked up from germline, CDR1 is SGHTA and CDR2 is FQGTGA. Here the CDR3 DNA reads TGTGCCAGCAGCTCTGGGACTAGCGGGGGCCTTCTGGGAACCCAGTACTTC. It yields the protein CASSSGTSGGLLGTQYF.

This clone was recorded only once. This chain connects TRBV19 to TRBJ1-5; TRBD1 agrees at 8 bases. V lost 4 bases and J lost 2; bases outside the gene matches: 4. Germline CDR1 reads LNHDA; CDR2 reads SQIVND (reference sequence). The CDR3 has 15 amino acids. The CDR3: CASSTMTGGNQPQHF. In DNA, the CDR3 is TGTGCCAGTAGTACTATGACAGGGGGCAATCAGCCCCAGCATTTT.

The V and J genes are TRBV5-1 and TRBJ2-2; D might be TRBD1 (6 bases). Deletions cut 4 bases from V and 0 bases from J, with 10 bases between. Germline assignment: CDR1 SGHRS and CDR2 YFSETQ. The CDR3 spans 15 residues. CDR3 nucleotide sequence: TGCGCCAGCAGCCCGGGACATCCGAACACCGGGGAGCTGTTTTTT. Protein sequence: CASSPGHPNTGELFF. The variable domain in full, with the rest retrieved from reference TRBV5-1 and TRBJ2-2, is KAGVTQTPRYLIKTRGQQVTLSCSPISGHRSVSWYQQTPGQGLQFLFEYFSETQRNKGNFPGRFSGRQFSNSRSEMNVSTLELGDSALYLCASSPGHPNTGELFFGEGSRLTVL.

V is TRBV10-3 and J is TRBJ2-3; 11 bases fit TRBD2. Germline-derived CDR1 and CDR2 are ENHRY and SYGVKD. This CDR3 spans 15 amino acids. With V trimmed by 6 bases and J by 3 bases, 5 bases remained unmatched. The CDR3 DNA reads as TGTGCCATCAGAACTAGCGGGGGTGAAACAGATACGCAGTATTTT. Its protein is CAIRTSGGETDTQYF.